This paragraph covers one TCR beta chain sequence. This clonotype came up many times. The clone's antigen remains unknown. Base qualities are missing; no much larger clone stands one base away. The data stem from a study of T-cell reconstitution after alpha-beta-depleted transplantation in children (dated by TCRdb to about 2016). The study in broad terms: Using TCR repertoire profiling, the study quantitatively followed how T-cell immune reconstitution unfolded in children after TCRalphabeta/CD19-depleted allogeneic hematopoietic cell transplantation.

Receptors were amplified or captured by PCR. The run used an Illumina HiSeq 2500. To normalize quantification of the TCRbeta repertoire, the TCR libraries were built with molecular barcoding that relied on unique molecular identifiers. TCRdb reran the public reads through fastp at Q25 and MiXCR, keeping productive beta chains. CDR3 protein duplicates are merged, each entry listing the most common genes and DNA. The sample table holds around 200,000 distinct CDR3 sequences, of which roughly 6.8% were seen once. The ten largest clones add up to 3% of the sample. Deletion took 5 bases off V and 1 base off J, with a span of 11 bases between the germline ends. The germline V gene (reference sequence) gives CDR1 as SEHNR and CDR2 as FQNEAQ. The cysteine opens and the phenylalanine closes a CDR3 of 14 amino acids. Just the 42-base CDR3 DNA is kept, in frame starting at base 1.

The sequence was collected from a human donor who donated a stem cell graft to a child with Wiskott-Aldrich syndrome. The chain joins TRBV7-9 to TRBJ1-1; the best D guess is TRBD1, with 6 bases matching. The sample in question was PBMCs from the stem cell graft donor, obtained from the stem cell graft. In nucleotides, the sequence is TGTGCCAGCAGCGTGACAGGACCGAACACTGAAGCTTTCTTT. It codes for CASSVTGPNTEAFF.